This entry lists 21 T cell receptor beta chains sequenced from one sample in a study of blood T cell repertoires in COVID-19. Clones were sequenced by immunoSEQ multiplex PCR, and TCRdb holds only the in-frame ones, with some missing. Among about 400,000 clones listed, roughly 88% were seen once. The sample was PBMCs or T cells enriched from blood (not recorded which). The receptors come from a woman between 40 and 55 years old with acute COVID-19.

CDR3 DNA: TGTGCCAGCAGTTACTCTGGGGGGGGGAGTCAGCCCCAGCATTTT. As protein: CASSYSGGGSQPQHF. The chain links TRBV6-6 to TRBJ1-5, with D possibly being TRBD1 (5 bases). The germline V and J ends were trimmed by 0 bases and 6 bases, with 12 bases remaining between them. CDR3 length equals 15 residues. The germline gives CDR1 MNHNY, CDR2 SVGAGI (reference sequence).

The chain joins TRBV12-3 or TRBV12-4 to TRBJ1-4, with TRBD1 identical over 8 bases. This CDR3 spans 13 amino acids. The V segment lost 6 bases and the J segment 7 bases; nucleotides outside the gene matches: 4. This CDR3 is CASSPGGSEKLFF. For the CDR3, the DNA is TGTGCCAGCAGCCCAGGGGGCAGTGAAAAACTGTTTTTT.

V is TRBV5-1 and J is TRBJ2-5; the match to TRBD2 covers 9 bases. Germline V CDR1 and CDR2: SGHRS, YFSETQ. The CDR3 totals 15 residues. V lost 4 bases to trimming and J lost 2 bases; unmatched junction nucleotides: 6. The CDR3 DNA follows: TGCGCCAGCAGCGGGATGCTAGCGGGGCAAGAGACCCAGTACTTC. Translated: CASSGMLAGQETQYF. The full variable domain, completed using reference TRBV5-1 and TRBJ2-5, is KAGVTQTPRYLIKTRGQQVTLSCSPISGHRSVSWYQQTPGQGLQFLFEYFSETQRNKGNFPGRFSGRQFSNSRSEMNVSTLELGDSALYLCASSGMLAGQETQYFGPGTRLLVL.

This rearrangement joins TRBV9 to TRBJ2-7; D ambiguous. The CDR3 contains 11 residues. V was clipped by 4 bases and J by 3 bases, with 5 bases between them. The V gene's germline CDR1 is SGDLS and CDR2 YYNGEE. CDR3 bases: TGTGCCAGCAGCTCAGACTACGAGCAGTACTTC. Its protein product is CASSSDYEQYF.

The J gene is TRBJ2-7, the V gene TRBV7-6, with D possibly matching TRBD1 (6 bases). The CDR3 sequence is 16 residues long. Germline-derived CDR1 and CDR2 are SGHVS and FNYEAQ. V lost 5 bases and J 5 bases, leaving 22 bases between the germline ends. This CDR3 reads CASSLLQGLDINEQYF. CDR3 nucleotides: TGTGCCAGCAGCCTATTACAGGGCCTGGATATCAACGAGCAGTACTTC.

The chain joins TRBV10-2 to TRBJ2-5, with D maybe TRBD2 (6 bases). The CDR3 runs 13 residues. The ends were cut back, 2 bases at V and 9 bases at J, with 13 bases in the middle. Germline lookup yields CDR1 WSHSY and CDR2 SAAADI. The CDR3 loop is CASSEQAGGAQYF. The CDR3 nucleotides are TGCGCCAGCAGTGAGCAGGCTGGAGGGGCCCAGTACTTC.

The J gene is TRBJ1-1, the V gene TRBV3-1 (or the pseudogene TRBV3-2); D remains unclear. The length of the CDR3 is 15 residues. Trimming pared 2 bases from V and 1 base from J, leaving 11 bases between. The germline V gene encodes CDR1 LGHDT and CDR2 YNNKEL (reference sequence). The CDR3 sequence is CASSQQGGPNTEAFF. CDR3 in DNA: TGTGCCAGCAGCCAACAAGGAGGCCCGAACACTGAAGCTTTCTTT.

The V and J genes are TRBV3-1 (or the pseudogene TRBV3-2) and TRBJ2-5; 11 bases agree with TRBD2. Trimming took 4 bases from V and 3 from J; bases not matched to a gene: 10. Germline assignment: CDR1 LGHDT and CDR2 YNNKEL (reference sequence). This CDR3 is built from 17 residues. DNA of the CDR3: TGTGCCAGCAGCCGGGTGGGTAGCGGGGGGGCAAAAGAGACCCAGTACTTC. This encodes CASSRVGSGGAKETQYF.

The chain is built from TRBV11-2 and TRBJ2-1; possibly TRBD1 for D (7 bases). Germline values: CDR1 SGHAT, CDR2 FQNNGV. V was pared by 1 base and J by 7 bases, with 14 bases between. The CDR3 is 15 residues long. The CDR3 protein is CASSLAAGGINEQFF. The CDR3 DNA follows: TGTGCCAGCAGCTTAGCTGCAGGGGGGATAAATGAGCAGTTCTTC. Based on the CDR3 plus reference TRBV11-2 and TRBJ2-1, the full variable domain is EAGVAQSPRYKIIEKRQSVAFWCNPISGHATLYWYQQILGQGPKLLIQFQNNGVVDDSQLPKDRFSAERLKGVDSTLKIQPAKLEDSAVYLCASSLAAGGINEQFFGPGTRLTVL.

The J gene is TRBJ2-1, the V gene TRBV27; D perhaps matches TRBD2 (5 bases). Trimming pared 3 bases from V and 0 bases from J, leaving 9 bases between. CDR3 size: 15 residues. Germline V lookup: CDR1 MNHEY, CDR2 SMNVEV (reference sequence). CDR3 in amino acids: CASSLDSFSYNEQFF. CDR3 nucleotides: TGTGCCAGCAGTTTGGACTCCTTCTCCTACAATGAGCAGTTCTTC.

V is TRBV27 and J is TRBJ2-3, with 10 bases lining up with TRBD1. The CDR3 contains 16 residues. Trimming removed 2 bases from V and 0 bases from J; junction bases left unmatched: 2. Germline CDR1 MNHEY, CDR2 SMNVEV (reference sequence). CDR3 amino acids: CASSLTTGGSTDTQYF. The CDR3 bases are TGTGCCAGCAGTTTAACGACAGGGGGCAGCACAGATACGCAGTATTTT.

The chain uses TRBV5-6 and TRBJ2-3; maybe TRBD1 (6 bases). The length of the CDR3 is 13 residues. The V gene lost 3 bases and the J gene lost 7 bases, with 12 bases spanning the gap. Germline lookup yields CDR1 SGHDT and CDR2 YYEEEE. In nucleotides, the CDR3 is TGTGCCAGCAGCTGGGTCCAGGGGAATACGCAGTATTTT. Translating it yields CASSWVQGNTQYF.

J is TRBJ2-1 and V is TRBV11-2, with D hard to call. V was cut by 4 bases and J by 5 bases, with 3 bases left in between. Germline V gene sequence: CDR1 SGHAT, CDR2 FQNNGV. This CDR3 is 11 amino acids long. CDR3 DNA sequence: TGTGCCAGCAGCTACAACAATGAGCAGTTCTTC. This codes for CASSYNNEQFF.

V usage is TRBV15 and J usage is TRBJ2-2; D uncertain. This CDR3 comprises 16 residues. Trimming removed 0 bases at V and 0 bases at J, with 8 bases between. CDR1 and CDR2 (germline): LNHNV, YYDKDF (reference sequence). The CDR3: CATSRDPPTNTGELFF. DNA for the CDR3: TGTGCCACCAGCAGAGATCCCCCTACGAACACCGGGGAGCTGTTTTTT.

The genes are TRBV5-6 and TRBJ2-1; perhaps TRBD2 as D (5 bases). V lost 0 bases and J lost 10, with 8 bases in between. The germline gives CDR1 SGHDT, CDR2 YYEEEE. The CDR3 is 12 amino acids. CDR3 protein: CASSLGGAEQFF. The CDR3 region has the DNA TGTGCCAGCAGCTTGGGGGGAGCGGAGCAGTTCTTC.

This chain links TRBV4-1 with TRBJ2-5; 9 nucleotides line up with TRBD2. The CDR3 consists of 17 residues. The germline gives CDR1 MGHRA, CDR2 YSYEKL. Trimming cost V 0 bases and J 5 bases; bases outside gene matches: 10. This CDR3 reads CASSQDLGGGAPETQYF. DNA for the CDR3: TGCGCCAGCAGCCAAGATTTGGGCGGGGGGGCCCCCGAGACCCAGTACTTC.

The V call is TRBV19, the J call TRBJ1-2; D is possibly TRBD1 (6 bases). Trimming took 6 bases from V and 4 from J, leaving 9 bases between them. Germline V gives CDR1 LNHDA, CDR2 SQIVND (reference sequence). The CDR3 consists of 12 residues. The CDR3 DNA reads TGTGCCAGTAGGACAGGAGTCTATGGCTACACCTTC. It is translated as CASRTGVYGYTF. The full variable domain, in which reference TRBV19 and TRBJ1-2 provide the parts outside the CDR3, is DGGITQSPKYLFRKEGQNVTLSCEQNLNHDAMYWYRQDPGQGLRLIYYSQIVNDFQKGDIAEGYSVSREKKESFPLTVTSAQKNPTAFYLCASRTGVYGYTFGSGTRLTVV.

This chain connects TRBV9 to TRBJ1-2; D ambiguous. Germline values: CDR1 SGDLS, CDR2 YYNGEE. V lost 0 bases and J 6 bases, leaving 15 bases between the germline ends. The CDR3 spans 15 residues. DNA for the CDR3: TGTGCCAGCAGCGTAGGCTTGGGAGGGTCGGATGGCTACACCTTC. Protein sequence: CASSVGLGGSDGYTF.

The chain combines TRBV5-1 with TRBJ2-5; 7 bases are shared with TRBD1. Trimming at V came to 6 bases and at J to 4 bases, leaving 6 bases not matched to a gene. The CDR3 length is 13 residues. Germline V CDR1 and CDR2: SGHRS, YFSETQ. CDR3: CASTQTGAETQYF. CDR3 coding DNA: TGCGCCAGCACACAAACAGGGGCAGAGACCCAGTACTTC.

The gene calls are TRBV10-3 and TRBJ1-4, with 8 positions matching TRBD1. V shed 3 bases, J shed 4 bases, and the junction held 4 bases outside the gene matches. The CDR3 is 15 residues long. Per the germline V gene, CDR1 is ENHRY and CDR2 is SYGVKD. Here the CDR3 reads CAISEDRGVNEKLFF. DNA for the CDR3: TGTGCCATCAGTGAAGACAGGGGTGTTAATGAAAAACTGTTTTTT.

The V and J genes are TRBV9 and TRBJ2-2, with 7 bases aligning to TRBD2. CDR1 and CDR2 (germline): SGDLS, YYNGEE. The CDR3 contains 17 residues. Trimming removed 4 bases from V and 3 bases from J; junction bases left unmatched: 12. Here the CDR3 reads CASSPHPGGRDTGELFF. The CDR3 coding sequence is TGTGCCAGCAGCCCTCACCCCGGGGGGAGGGACACCGGGGAGCTGTTTTTT.